This T cell receptor beta chain was sequenced during a study of cytomegalovirus exposure and HLA in healthy donors. Germline V gene lookup returns CDR1 SGDLS and CDR2 YYNGEE. The CDR3 has 15 residues. V was trimmed by 3 bases and J by 0 bases, leaving 11 bases between them. A multiplex PCR was run with 60 Vbeta primers and 13 Jbeta primers. The protocol was immunoSEQ multiplex PCR, while the TCRdb copy is restricted to in-frame clones and leaves out a portion. The profile covers approximately 110,000 clones, with roughly 74% appearing a single time and about 3.5% taken by the ten largest. Source material: PBMCs. This chain links TRBV9 with TRBJ2-3, with D maybe TRBD1 (7 bases). This TCR was sampled from a man aged 40-50 years in good health and CMV-seronegative. The CDR3 protein is CASSAEGASTDTQYF. The CDR3 bases are TGTGCCAGCAGCGCGGAGGGGGCCAGCACAGATACGCAGTATTTT.